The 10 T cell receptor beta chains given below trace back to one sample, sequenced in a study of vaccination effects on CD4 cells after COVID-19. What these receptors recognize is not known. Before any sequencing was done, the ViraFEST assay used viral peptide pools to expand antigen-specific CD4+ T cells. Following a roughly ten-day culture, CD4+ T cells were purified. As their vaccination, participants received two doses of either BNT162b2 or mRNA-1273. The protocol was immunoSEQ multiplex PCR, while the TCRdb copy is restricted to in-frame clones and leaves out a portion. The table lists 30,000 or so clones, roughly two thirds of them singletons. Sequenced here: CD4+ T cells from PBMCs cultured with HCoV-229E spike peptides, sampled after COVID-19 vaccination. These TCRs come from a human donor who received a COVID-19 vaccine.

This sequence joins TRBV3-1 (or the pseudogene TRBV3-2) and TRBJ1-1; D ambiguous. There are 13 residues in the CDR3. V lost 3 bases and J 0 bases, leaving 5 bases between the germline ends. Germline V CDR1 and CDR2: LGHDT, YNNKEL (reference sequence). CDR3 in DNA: TGTGCCAGCAGCCAGGGGATGAACACTGAAGCTTTCTTT. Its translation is CASSQGMNTEAFF.

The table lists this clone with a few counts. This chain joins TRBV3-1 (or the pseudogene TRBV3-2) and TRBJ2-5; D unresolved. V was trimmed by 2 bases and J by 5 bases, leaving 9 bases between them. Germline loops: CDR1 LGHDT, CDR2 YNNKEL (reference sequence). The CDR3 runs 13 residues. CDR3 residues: CASSQNERETQYF. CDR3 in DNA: TGTGCCAGCAGCCAAAACGAACGGGAGACCCAGTACTTC.

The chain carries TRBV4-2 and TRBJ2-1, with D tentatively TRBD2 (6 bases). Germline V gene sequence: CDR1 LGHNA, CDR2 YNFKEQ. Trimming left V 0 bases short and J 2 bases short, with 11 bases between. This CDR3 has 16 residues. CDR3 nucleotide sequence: TGTGCCAGCAGCCAAGAGTTTTCTAGCGCCTACAATGAGCAGTTCTTC. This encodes CASSQEFSSAYNEQFF.

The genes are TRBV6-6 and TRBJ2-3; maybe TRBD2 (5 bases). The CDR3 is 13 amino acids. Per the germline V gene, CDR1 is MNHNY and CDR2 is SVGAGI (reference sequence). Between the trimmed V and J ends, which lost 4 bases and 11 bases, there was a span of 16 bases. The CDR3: CASSSDSEKRQYF. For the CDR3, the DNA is TGTGCCAGCAGTTCCGATAGCGAGAAGAGGCAGTATTTT.

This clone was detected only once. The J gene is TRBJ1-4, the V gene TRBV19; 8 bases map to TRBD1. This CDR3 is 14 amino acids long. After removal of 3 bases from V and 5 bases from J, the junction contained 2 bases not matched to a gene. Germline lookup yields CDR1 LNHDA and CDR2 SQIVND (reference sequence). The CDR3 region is CASSMTGVNEKLFF. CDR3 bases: TGTGCCAGTAGTATGACAGGGGTGAATGAAAAACTGTTTTTT.

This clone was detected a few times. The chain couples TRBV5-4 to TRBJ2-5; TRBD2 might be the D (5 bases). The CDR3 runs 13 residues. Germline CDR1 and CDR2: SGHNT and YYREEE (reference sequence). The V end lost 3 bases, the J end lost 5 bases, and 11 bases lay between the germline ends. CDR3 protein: CASSSPQRETQYF. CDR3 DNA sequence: TGTGCCAGCAGCTCCCCACAGCGGGAGACCCAGTACTTC.

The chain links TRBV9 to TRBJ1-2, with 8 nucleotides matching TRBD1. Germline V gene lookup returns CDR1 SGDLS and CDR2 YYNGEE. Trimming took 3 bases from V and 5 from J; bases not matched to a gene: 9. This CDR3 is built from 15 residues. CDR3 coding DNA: TGTGCCAGCAGCGGAACGTCACAGGGGGGTTATGGCTACACCTTC. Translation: CASSGTSQGGYGYTF.

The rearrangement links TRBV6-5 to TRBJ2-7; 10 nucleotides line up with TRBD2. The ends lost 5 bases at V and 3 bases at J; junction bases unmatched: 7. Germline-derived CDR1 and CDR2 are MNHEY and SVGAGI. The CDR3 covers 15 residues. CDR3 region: CASSRPGTSDYEQYF. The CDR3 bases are TGTGCCAGCAGTCGTCCCGGGACTAGCGACTACGAGCAGTACTTC.

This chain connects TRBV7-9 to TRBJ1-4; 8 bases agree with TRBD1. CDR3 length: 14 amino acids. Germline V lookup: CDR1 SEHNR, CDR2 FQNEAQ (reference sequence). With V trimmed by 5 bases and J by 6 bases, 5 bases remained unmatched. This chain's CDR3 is CASSPGQGYEKLFF. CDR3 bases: TGTGCCAGCAGCCCTGGACAGGGCTATGAAAAACTGTTTTTT.

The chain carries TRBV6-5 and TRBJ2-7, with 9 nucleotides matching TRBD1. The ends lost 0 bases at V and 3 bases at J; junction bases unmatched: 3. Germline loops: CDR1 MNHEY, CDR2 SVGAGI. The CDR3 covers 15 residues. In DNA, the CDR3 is TGTGCCAGCAGTTACTCGACAGGGGGTTACTACGAGCAGTACTTC. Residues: CASSYSTGGYYEQYF.